The 12 T cell receptor beta chains reported below all come from one sample, sequenced in a study of cytomegalovirus exposure and HLA in healthy donors. Method: immunoSEQ multiplex PCR; TCRdb's copy keeps in-frame clones and lacks some. The sample lists fewer than 200,000 clones, more than 75% occurring once. The sequencing input was PBMCs. The source of these receptors is a man aged 25-45 years in good health and CMV-seropositive.

The chain has TRBV27 and TRBJ2-2; D unclear. Germline CDR1 is MNHEY and CDR2 is SMNVEV (reference sequence). With 3 bases removed from V and 0 bases from J, the gap between germline ends came to 2 bases. The CDR3 covers 13 residues. CDR3 in DNA: TGTGCCAGCAGTTTTCCGAACACCGGGGAGCTGTTTTTT. Amino acids: CASSFPNTGELFF.

This rearrangement joins TRBV5-8 to TRBJ1-2; 7 positions match TRBD1. The CDR3 runs to 15 residues. The junction had 4 bases not matched to a gene; V was cut back by 2 bases and J by 0 bases. Germline V gene sequence: CDR1 SGHTS, CDR2 YDEGEE. CDR3 in amino acids: CASSFGTAANYGYTF. The CDR3 region has the DNA TGTGCCAGCAGCTTTGGGACAGCCGCTAACTATGGCTACACCTTC.

The CDR3 is CASSNRDRGSGELFF. CDR3 in DNA: TGTGCCAGCAGCAACCGGGACAGGGGTTCCGGGGAGCTGTTTTTT. The genes are TRBV7-3 and TRBJ2-2; the match to TRBD1 covers 10 bases. The length of the CDR3 is 15 residues. The V gene end was trimmed by 5 bases and the J gene end by 6 bases; junction bases not matched to a gene: 6. CDR1 and CDR2 from the germline V gene are SGHTA and FQGTGA.

The chain recombines TRBV15 with TRBJ2-2; TRBD2 agrees at 7 bases. Germline V gene lookup returns CDR1 LNHNV and CDR2 YYDKDF (reference sequence). The CDR3 is 17 amino acids. The V gene end was trimmed by 1 base and the J gene end by 0 bases; junction bases not matched to a gene: 5. CDR3 in amino acids: CATSRAILAANTGELFF. The CDR3 DNA is TGTGCCACCAGCAGAGCTATCCTAGCGGCGAACACCGGGGAGCTGTTTTTT. Full variable domain (remainder filled in from reference TRBV15 and TRBJ2-2): DAMVIQNPRYQVTQFGKPVTLSCSQTLNHNVMYWYQQKSSQAPKLLFHYYDKDFNNEADTPDNFQSRRPNTSFCFLDIRSPGLGDTAMYLCATSRAILAANTGELFFGEGSRLTVL.

The J gene is TRBJ2-5, the V gene TRBV7-9; maybe TRBD2 (6 bases). Germline values: CDR1 SEHNR, CDR2 FQNEAQ (reference sequence). V lost 1 base, J lost 0 bases, and 12 bases lay in between. This CDR3 is 16 amino acids long. CDR3 in DNA: TGTGCCAGCAGCTTAGGAGCGGGCGGACACCAAGAGACCCAGTACTTC. It encodes CASSLGAGGHQETQYF.

The chain employs TRBV7-9 and TRBJ2-3; D ambiguous. Germline assignment: CDR1 SEHNR and CDR2 FQNEAQ (reference sequence). The CDR3 is 13 residues long. The ends were cut back, 0 bases at V and 5 bases at J, with 6 bases in the middle. The CDR3 region is CASSLALGDTQYF. DNA of the CDR3: TGTGCCAGCAGCTTAGCGCTAGGAGATACGCAGTATTTT.

The chain employs TRBV7-2 and TRBJ2-2; D gene uncertain. V shed 2 bases and J shed 1 base, with 2 bases lying between them. This CDR3 has 13 residues. The V gene's germline CDR1 is SGHTA and CDR2 FQGNSA. For the CDR3, the DNA is TGTGCCAGCAGCTTAAGGAACACCGGGGAGCTGTTTTTT. Amino acid sequence: CASSLRNTGELFF.

This chain links TRBV5-5 with TRBJ1-1, with no clear D. Germline V gene sequence: CDR1 SGHKS, CDR2 YYEKEE (reference sequence). Trimming removed 6 bases from V and 0 bases from J, with 12 bases in between. This CDR3 is 14 amino acids long. DNA of the CDR3: TGTGCCAGCACCTTCGGACGAGTGAACACTGAAGCTTTCTTT. Residues: CASTFGRVNTEAFF.

The chain employs TRBV11-2 and TRBJ2-7; the D is unclear. Germline CDR1 is SGHAT and CDR2 is FQNNGV. This CDR3 spans 14 amino acids. V was clipped by 1 base and J by 3 bases, with 10 bases between them. CDR3 sequence (DNA): TGTGCCAGCAGCTTAGGTCTCGAACGCTACGAGCAGTACTTC. It is translated as CASSLGLERYEQYF.

The chain combines TRBV13 with TRBJ1-5; D gene unclear. Trimming cost V 0 bases and J 4 bases, with 13 bases left between them. This CDR3 spans 16 amino acids. In germline, CDR1 is PRHDT, CDR2 FYEKMQ (reference sequence). CDR3 amino acids: CASSLGWGPANQPQHF. CDR3 nucleotide sequence: TGTGCCAGCAGCTTAGGCTGGGGTCCCGCGAATCAGCCCCAGCATTTT.

The chain joins TRBV5-6 to TRBJ1-1, with no clear D. Germline V CDR1 and CDR2: SGHDT, YYEEEE. V shed 4 bases and J shed 5 bases, with 24 bases lying between them. CDR3 size: 17 residues. The CDR3 loop reads CASSRVVVLNQATEAFF. CDR3 in DNA: TGTGCCAGCAGCCGAGTGGTAGTACTTAATCAGGCGACTGAAGCTTTCTTT.

The V and J genes are TRBV6-6 and TRBJ1-5; D not resolved. This CDR3 is 12 amino acids long. V was trimmed by 5 bases and J by 4 bases, leaving 6 bases between them. Germline CDR1 MNHNY, CDR2 SVGAGI (reference sequence). The CDR3 DNA reads TGTGCCAGCAGTCGACCGAATCAGCCCCAGCATTTT. Translated, it gives CASSRPNQPQHF.